This TCR beta chain was retrieved from a study of radiation and T cells in renal cell carcinoma. In germline, CDR1 is MNHEY, CDR2 SVGAGI. V was cut by 7 bases and J by 8 bases, with 17 bases left in between. This CDR3 comprises 13 residues. Data came from immunoSEQ multiplex PCR; TCRdb stores just in-frame clones and leaves some out. The sample yields more than 75,000 clones, approximately 83% seen once. The time point here: blood 2 weeks post-SBRT. Treatment given: 15 Gy SBRT to primary tumor, nephrectomy 4 weeks later. The clonotype originates from a woman aged 50 to 60 with renal cell carcinoma. This sequence joins TRBV6-5 and TRBJ1-2; maybe TRBD1 (5 bases). Material: blood, obtained from a patient whose treatment included radiotherapy and nephrectomy. CDR3: CASTESAGQGYTF. The CDR3, as DNA: TGTGCCAGCACTGAATCGGCAGGGCAAGGCTACACCTTC.